This T cell receptor beta chain originates from a study of PD-1 blockade in classical Hodgkin lymphoma. General study points: Complete responders matched newly diagnosed patients in baseline diversity. Only CD4+ TCR diversity, not CD8+, had risen significantly by C4D1.

Time point reported: cycle 4 day 1 (C4D1), after six to seven weeks of nivolumab. Each patient's relapse followed autologous stem cell transplantation, and brentuximab vedotin exposure varied. Patients' outcomes at their best amounted to complete response, partial response or progressive disease. Method: immunoSEQ multiplex PCR; TCRdb's copy keeps in-frame clones and lacks some. The table includes tens of thousands of clones, roughly nine tenths detected once. Germline values: CDR1 SGHRS, CDR2 YFSETQ. The V end was cut by 3 bases, the J end by 8 bases, with 17 bases between. This CDR3 is 14 amino acids long. With regard to this clone: Its specificity is not known.

The clonotype was recovered from a human donor with classical Hodgkin lymphoma. The chain couples TRBV5-1 to TRBJ1-1; D might be TRBD1 (5 bases). The specimen was peripheral blood mononuclear cells (PBMCs), collected before the fourth cycle of nivolumab. CDR3 in amino acids: CASSSQGGTDEAFF. CDR3 nucleotides: TGCGCCAGCAGCTCGCAGGGAGGGACCGACGAAGCTTTCTTT.